A selection of T cell receptor beta chains follows, all from one sample in a study of technical replicates of blood from several donors. Assay used: immunoSEQ multiplex PCR; TCRdb lists only in-frame clones, some missing. The sample lists 55,000 to 75,000 clones; around 96% were seen once. Sequencing was carried out using PBMCs. These receptors were taken from a human donor in good health. Some clones in this sample may be carry-over from other donors' samples. The CDR3 runs from the conserved cysteine through the conserved F or W. A D gene is named only where the DNA matches it firmly. Some rows have no size entry. The others give once, few or many, or a class for an expanded clone.

j_gene: TRBJ2-7; abundance: -; v_gene: TRBV6-1; d_gene: TRBD2; CDR3nt: TGTGCCAGCAGTGAACCAGGGCGGACTAGCCTCCGGTTCGAGCAGTACTTC; CDR3aa: CASSEPGRTSLRFEQYF
j_gene: TRBJ2-7; abundance: -; v_gene: TRBV2; d_gene: TRBD2; CDR3nt: TGTGCCAGCCGCCACCGACTAGCGGGTCTCTACGAGCAGTACTTC; CDR3aa: CASRHRLAGLYEQYF
j_gene: TRBJ2-7; abundance: once; v_gene: TRBV13; d_gene: -; CDR3nt: TGTGCCAGCAGCTCCTCGTGGGACAGCGGGAGCTCCTACGAGCAGTACTTC; CDR3aa: CASSSSWDSGSSYEQYF
j_gene: TRBJ2-7; abundance: -; v_gene: TRBV7-9; d_gene: -; CDR3nt: TGTGCCAGCAGCTACAGGGATGGTCTCAACGAGCAGTACTTC; CDR3aa: CASSYRDGLNEQYF
j_gene: TRBJ2-7; abundance: -; v_gene: TRBV7-2; d_gene: -; CDR3nt: TGTGCCAGCAGCTACTCGGCGGACTCTTCCTACGAGCAGTACTTC; CDR3aa: CASSYSADSSYEQYF
j_gene: TRBJ2-2; abundance: -; v_gene: TRBV27; d_gene: TRBD1; CDR3nt: TGTGCCAGCAGATTTTATCCCCTCGGGACAGACAACACCGGGGAGCTGTTTTTT; CDR3aa: CASRFYPLGTDNTGELFF
j_gene: TRBJ1-5; abundance: -; v_gene: TRBV6-6; d_gene: -; CDR3nt: TGTGCCAGCAGTTACACGGGAGATCAGCCCCAGCATTTT; CDR3aa: CASSYTGDQPQHF
j_gene: TRBJ2-5; abundance: -; v_gene: TRBV11-2; d_gene: -; CDR3nt: TGTGCCAGCAGTCGGGGGTTGGTGGTCCAAGAGACCCAGTACTTC; CDR3aa: CASSRGLVVQETQYF
j_gene: TRBJ1-1; abundance: -; v_gene: TRBV6-5; d_gene: TRBD1; CDR3nt: TGTGCCAGCAGTTACTCGACAGGGTTGGCTTTCTTT; CDR3aa: CASSYSTGLAFF
j_gene: TRBJ2-7; abundance: -; v_gene: TRBV6-1; d_gene: TRBD1; CDR3nt: TGTGCCAGCAGTGAAGATGCAGGGGGCCCCTACGAGCAGTACTTC; CDR3aa: CASSEDAGGPYEQYF
j_gene: TRBJ2-7; abundance: -; v_gene: TRBV30; d_gene: -; CDR3nt: TGTGCCTGGAGTCTGGGGGGTATGGGGGACGAGCAGTACTTC; CDR3aa: CAWSLGGMGDEQYF
j_gene: TRBJ1-2; abundance: -; v_gene: TRBV5-1; d_gene: TRBD1; CDR3nt: TGCGCCAGCAGCTTCGGGGGAACCGGGACAGGAAACTATGGCTACACCTTC; CDR3aa: CASSFGGTGTGNYGYTF
j_gene: TRBJ1-5; abundance: -; v_gene: TRBV9; d_gene: TRBD1; CDR3nt: TGTGCCAGCAGCGCGGGACAGGGCCGTGACAATCAGCCCCAGCATTTT; CDR3aa: CASSAGQGRDNQPQHF
j_gene: TRBJ2-7; abundance: -; v_gene: TRBV5-6; d_gene: TRBD2; CDR3nt: TGTGCCAGCAGCCTAAGACTAATAGCGGGGAGGTCCTACGAGCAGTACTTC; CDR3aa: CASSLRLIAGRSYEQYF
j_gene: TRBJ2-5; abundance: -; v_gene: TRBV27; d_gene: -; CDR3nt: TGTGCCAGCAGTTTCTACGGGGAGACCCAGTACTTC; CDR3aa: CASSFYGETQYF
j_gene: TRBJ2-7; abundance: -; v_gene: TRBV7-2; d_gene: -; CDR3nt: TGTGCCAGCAGCGCCAGTTACGAGCAGTACTTC; CDR3aa: CASSASYEQYF
j_gene: TRBJ1-1; abundance: -; v_gene: TRBV15; d_gene: -; CDR3nt: TGTGCCACCAGCAGAGATAACAGGGCGAGCACTGAAGCTTTCTTT; CDR3aa: CATSRDNRASTEAFF
j_gene: TRBJ2-6; abundance: -; v_gene: TRBV6-1; d_gene: -; CDR3nt: TGTGCCAGCAGTTCAGCTGGGGCCAACGTCCTGACTTTC; CDR3aa: CASSSAGANVLTF
j_gene: TRBJ2-5; abundance: -; v_gene: TRBV5-1; d_gene: TRBD2; CDR3nt: TGCGCCAGCGGTTTTAGCGGGGTGCTGCAAGAGACCCAGTACTTC; CDR3aa: CASGFSGVLQETQYF
j_gene: TRBJ2-7; abundance: -; v_gene: TRBV11-2; d_gene: TRBD2; CDR3nt: TGTGCCAGCAGCTCCCCCAAGTCCGGGGGGGAGCAGTACTTC; CDR3aa: CASSSPKSGGEQYF
j_gene: TRBJ2-7; abundance: -; v_gene: TRBV5-4; d_gene: -; CDR3nt: TGTGCCAGCAGTAAAGAACCGGGACGGGAGACTTACGAGCAGTACTTC; CDR3aa: CASSKEPGRETYEQYF
j_gene: TRBJ2-7; abundance: -; v_gene: TRBV5-6; d_gene: TRBD2; CDR3nt: TGTGCCAGCAGCAAAGCGGGGGCTTTCTACGAGCAGTACTTC; CDR3aa: CASSKAGAFYEQYF
j_gene: TRBJ1-5; abundance: -; v_gene: TRBV4-1; d_gene: -; CDR3nt: TGCGCCAGCAGCCAAGAAGGTGGTAGAGGCAGCAATCAGCCCCAGCATTTT; CDR3aa: CASSQEGGRGSNQPQHF
j_gene: TRBJ1-2; abundance: -; v_gene: TRBV6-5; d_gene: -; CDR3nt: TGTGCCAGCAGGCAGCAGGACAGCTTCGGCTACACCTTC; CDR3aa: CASRQQDSFGYTF